The clone carrying this T cell receptor (beta chain) appeared a few times. This sample's time point: patch test 3, about 24 weeks after DPC sensitization. The treatment was: therapeutic diphenylcyclopropenone sensitization with weekly scalp DPC. This CDR3 has 15 residues. V lost 6 bases to trimming and J lost 4 bases, with 17 bases between them. Germline V lookup: CDR1 MNHEY, CDR2 SVGEGT. This entry is derived from a study of human T cells and chemical hapten exposure. TCRdb redid the calling of the RACE reads with MiXCR, one entry per CDR3 protein. The table includes some 110,000 distinct CDR3 sequences, less than 45% detected once.

This rearrangement joins TRBV6-2 or TRBV6-3 to TRBJ2-3; D uncertain. This TCR was recovered from a man aged 40-49 years with alopecia areata. Some clones in this sample may be carry-over from other donors' samples. Here the sequenced sample was whole blood, taken in connection with sensitization to the hapten diphenylcyclopropenone (DPC). The CDR3 sequence is CASRYGLSGADTQYF. For the CDR3, the DNA is TGTGCCAGCAGATACGGTCTTTCCGGCGCAGATACGCAGTATTTT.